Described below is a single T cell receptor (beta chain) sequence and its context. The data were taken from a study of OX40 agonist ivuxolimab in advanced cancers. It was autoimmune disease history or systemic immunosuppression that excluded patients. The CDR3 is 16 amino acids. Germline V CDR1 and CDR2: MGHDK, SYGVNS. Clones were read by immunoSEQ multiplex PCR, and TCRdb kept only the in-frame ones, dropping some. The sample includes about 64,000 clones, about four fifths of them seen just once. This sequence joins TRBV25-1 and TRBJ2-5; 8 bases are shared with TRBD2. The J call may not be correct, given that the DNA end is closer to TRBJ2-7. The sequences come from CD4+ or CD8+ T cells sorted from blood, collected in a trial of the OX40 agonist ivuxolimab. This sequence was found in an adult with an advanced solid tumor such as melanoma, head and neck, liver or kidney cancer. CDR3 in amino acids: CASSPRGGAGAYEQYF. The CDR3 DNA reads as TGTGCCAGCAGTCCCCGGGGGGGCGCCGGAGCCTACGAGCAGTACTTC.